The present T cell receptor beta chain was sequenced within a study of PD-1 blockade in classical Hodgkin lymphoma (dated by TCRdb to the early 2020s). Some background on the complete study: Nivolumab dosing was 3 mg/kg intravenously every 2 weeks, continuing until either disease progression or unacceptable toxicity. The study used TCR beta sequencing and CyTOF to define a peripheral blood immune signature of response to PD-1 blockade in classical Hodgkin lymphoma.

V and J lose 0 bases and 4 bases, and a span of 12 bases separates them. From a lookup of the germline V gene (reference sequence), CDR1 and CDR2 are LNHDA and SQIVND. From the cysteine through the phenylalanine, the CDR3 covers 15 amino acids. The DNA shown is the 45-base CDR3, in frame from base 1. Genomic DNA was extracted with the Qiagen DNeasy kit from unsorted PBMCs and from negatively selected CD4+ and CD8+ fractions. TCR beta CDR3 regions were subjected to amplification by immunoSEQ multiplex PCR with primers that anneal to V and J segments. A synthetic immune receptor repertoire was used to minimize amplification bias, and any residual bias was removed computationally once sequencing was done. In the paper's pipeline: Repertoire diversity was quantified as the Shannon entropy index using custom Python scripts. The unsorted, CD4+ and CD8+ repertoires were each analyzed separately, with the exception of combined analyses, where CD4+ and CD8+ sequences were merged in silico. Clonal expansion was defined as at least a 2-fold frequency increase after treatment relative to C1D1, with a pseudocount of 0.5 for undetected baseline clones. Singleton clones were defined as clones with 0 or 1 copy at C1D1, and non-singleton clones were defined as clones with 2 or more copies. Clones expanded in unsorted samples were labelled as CD4+, CD8+ or unknown by matching protein sequences in sorted samples from the same patient. Diversity changes from C1D1 to C4D1 were tested in paired samples using Wilcoxon tests. In its TCRdb copy, this immuneACCESS table keeps in-frame sequences only and misses some clones. Where compared with another copy, unresolved V genes explain less than half of these, and the others have no known cause. V, J and clone size reflect that table, while D and trimming were determined from the DNA. The sample table contains around 40,000 clones; only one count was recorded for around 80% of them. Around an eighth of the sample is taken by the ten largest.

What the time point label conveys for this sample: cycle 1 day 1 (C1D1), immediately before nivolumab initiation. Relapse after autologous stem cell transplantation had occurred in all trial patients, and cohorts A, B and C were distinguished by prior brentuximab vedotin exposure. The trial cohort included 56 patients with relapsed/refractory classical Hodgkin lymphoma, and each patient had a best overall response of complete response, partial response or progressive disease. Single-agent nivolumab was administered to trial patients in the multi-cohort phase II CheckMate 205 trial. An independent review committee assessed best overall response by applying the 2007 International Working Group response criteria. Trial PBMCs were collected immediately before nivolumab initiation (C1D1) and during therapy at cycle 2 day 1 and cycle 4 day 1. Peripheral blood was collected in 8 mL Vacutainer Cell Preparation Tubes, from which PBMCs were isolated by centrifugation and then cryopreserved.

About this clone itself: The target of this receptor is not known. Base quality data are lacking; no much larger clone is found one base away.

The investigation overall reported the following: Diversity was lower in patients who began nivolumab less than 1 year after ASCT, so these patients were left out of later analyses to avoid confounding by immune reconstitution. By C4D1, a significant rise was seen in CD4+ TCR diversity but not in CD8+ TCR diversity (p=0.0027 vs p=0.16), and the rise was most apparent among complete responders (p=0.02). The study was limited to a single clinical trial cohort, and causes of repertoire differences, possibly disease activity or prior therapy, remained undefined. Baseline TCR diversity was reported to be lower in newly diagnosed patients than in healthy donors, and even lower in relapsed/refractory patients. Baseline diversity similar to that of newly diagnosed patients was observed in trial patients achieving complete response, whereas significantly lower diversity was observed in partial responders and progressors.

Sequences were derived from peripheral blood mononuclear cells (PBMCs), sampled at baseline. The chain employs TRBV19 and TRBJ2-5; D gene: possibly TRBD1, on 5 matching bases. The sequence was obtained from a human donor with classical Hodgkin lymphoma. The CDR3 region reads CASSIDRTPRETQYF. The sequenced DNA is TGTGCCAGTAGTATAGATCGGACACCCAGAGAGACCCAGTACTTC.